The 27 T cell receptor beta chains in this list originate from one sample, sequenced in a study of CD8+CD57+ T cells in acquired aplastic anemia. It was patients with CD8+CD57+ cell expansion by flow cytometry who were chosen for sequencing. Genomic DNA constituted the template upon which TCR beta VDJ and CDR3 profiling was performed. One entry per CDR3 protein, called by TCRdb with MiXCR from the reads. The sample lists about 95,000 distinct CDR3 sequences, roughly 70% occurring once. Sequenced sample: sorted CD4+, CD8+, or CD8+CD57+ T cells (not recorded which) from PBMCs. These receptor sequences come from a human donor with aplastic anemia.

The table lists this clonotype with a few counts. Here the CDR3 DNA reads TGTGCCACCAGCAGAGGGACTAGCGGGAGGGCCGTCGACGAGCAGTACTTC. This sequence encodes CATSRGTSGRAVDEQYF. The chain employs TRBV15 and TRBJ2-7; 15 bases agree with TRBD2. CDR1 is LNHNV and CDR2 is YYDKDF in the germline V gene (reference sequence). With 1 base clipped from V and 5 bases from J, the junction kept 6 bases outside the gene matches. This CDR3 is 17 amino acids long.

This chain uses TRBV24-1 with TRBJ1-6; D unresolved. The CDR3 covers 14 residues. The V gene's germline CDR1 is KGHDR and CDR2 SFDVKD. V gave up 2 bases and J gave up 7 bases, with 8 bases separating them. Here the CDR3 DNA reads TGTGCCACCAGTGATTCGACGGCAAATTCACCCCTCCACTTT. This encodes CATSDSTANSPLHF.

The rearrangement uses TRBV2 and TRBJ2-7; 8 bases agree with TRBD1. The CDR3 has 14 amino acids. CDR1 and CDR2 (germline): SNHLY, FYNNEI. V gave up 6 bases and J gave up 4 bases; unmatched junction bases: 8. The CDR3 DNA follows: TGTGCCAGCAGAGAGGACAGGGCTAAGTACGAGCAGTACTTC. It yields the protein CASREDRAKYEQYF. Full variable domain (remainder filled in from reference TRBV2 and TRBJ2-7): EPEVTQTPSHQVTQMGQEVILRCVPISNHLYFYWYRQILGQKVEFLVSFYNNEISEKSEIFDDQFSVERPDGSNFTLKIRSTKLEDSAMYFCASREDRAKYEQYFGPGTRLTVT.

This sequence joins TRBV20-1 and TRBJ2-7; no definite D call. V was cut by 4 bases and J by 2 bases, with 6 bases left in between. The CDR3 has 11 residues. Per germline, CDR1 DFQATT and CDR2 SNEGSKA (reference sequence). The chain's CDR3 is CSATNTYEQYF. For the CDR3, the DNA is TGCAGTGCTACCAATACCTACGAGCAGTACTTC.

The count of this clonotype is one. The CDR3 here is CASSPRGGTSSYEQYF. DNA for the CDR3: TGTGCCAGCAGCCCCAGGGGAGGGACAAGCTCTTACGAGCAGTACTTC. The rearrangement uses TRBV11-1 and TRBJ2-7, with D maybe TRBD2 (7 bases). Germline values: CDR1 SGHAT, CDR2 FQDESV (reference sequence). The CDR3 contains 16 residues. The V gene lost 5 bases and the J gene lost 4 bases, with 21 bases spanning the gap.

The chain couples TRBV29-1 to TRBJ2-3; D unresolved. V was shortened by 3 bases and J by 5 bases, with 6 bases between the two germline ends. The CDR3 is 11 amino acids. Germline CDR1 is SQVTM and CDR2 is ANQGSEA. The CDR3 DNA is TGCAGCGTTGAGTGGGTAGATACGCAGTATTTT. Translated: CSVEWVDTQYF.

This sequence joins TRBV20-1 and TRBJ2-1; TRBD2 agrees at 9 bases. Germline V gene sequence: CDR1 DFQATT, CDR2 SNEGSKA (reference sequence). V was pared by 0 bases and J by 4 bases, with 7 bases of the junction left unmatched. CDR3 length equals 16 residues. CDR3 coding DNA: TGCAGTGCTAGAGATCTAGCGGGGACCCAATACAATGAGCAGTTCTTC. It yields the protein CSARDLAGTQYNEQFF.

This chain links TRBV11-2 with TRBJ2-7; 11 bases fit TRBD2. From germline, CDR1 is SGHAT and CDR2 FQNNGV. V gave up 5 bases and J gave up 0 bases; unmatched junction bases: 9. The CDR3 covers 17 residues. The CDR3, as DNA: TGTGCCAGCAGCCCGCAGGGACTAGCGGTGAACTCCTACGAGCAGTACTTC. It translates to CASSPQGLAVNSYEQYF.

This clonotype came up a few times. The rearrangement joins TRBV10-3 to TRBJ1-2; D possibly corresponds to TRBD1 (5 bases). CDR3 length equals 12 residues. V lost 6 bases, J lost 8 bases, and 13 bases lay in between. Per germline, CDR1 ENHRY and CDR2 SYGVKD. The CDR3 DNA sequence: TGTGCCATCAGGCCCCCAGGGAGGGGCTACACCTTC. Amino acids: CAIRPPGRGYTF.

J is TRBJ1-5 and V is TRBV10-1; 11 bases match TRBD1. Trimming took 6 bases from V and 2 from J; bases not matched to a gene: 12. The CDR3 runs to 18 residues. Germline V gene data show CDR1 as WNHNN and CDR2 as SYGVQD (reference sequence). CDR3 in amino acids: CASRGVGQGASGNQPQHF. The CDR3 DNA reads TGCGCCAGCAGGGGCGTCGGACAGGGGGCGTCGGGCAATCAGCCCCAGCATTTT.

CDR3 sequence (DNA): TGTGCCACCAGTGATCCAAATAGCGGGAGGGCCCACGAGCAGTACTTC. Encoded protein: CATSDPNSGRAHEQYF. The chain employs TRBV24-1 and TRBJ2-7; TRBD2 matches at 11 bases. The CDR3 runs 16 residues. Germline CDR1 KGHDR, CDR2 SFDVKD. Trimming at V came to 3 bases and at J to 5 bases, leaving 8 bases not matched to a gene.

This clonotype was seen more than once but under ten times. This rearrangement joins TRBV15 to TRBJ1-1; D possibly corresponds to TRBD1 (5 bases). The CDR3 runs 16 residues. Looked up from germline, CDR1 is LNHNV and CDR2 is YYDKDF (reference sequence). V was cut by 1 base and J by 5 bases, with 17 bases left in between. The chain's CDR3 is CATSRAHARVGTEAFF. The DNA for the CDR3 is TGTGCCACCAGCAGAGCCCATGCCAGGGTCGGTACTGAAGCTTTCTTT.

This chain connects TRBV29-1 to TRBJ2-3; no clear D gene. Trimming cost V 1 base and J 4 bases, with 12 bases left between them. Per germline, CDR1 SQVTM and CDR2 ANQGSEA. The CDR3 sequence is 14 residues long. The CDR3 is CSVEGTGEADTQYF. The CDR3 nucleotides are TGCAGCGTTGAAGGAACCGGTGAGGCAGATACGCAGTATTTT.

This clonotype was observed a single time. This rearrangement joins TRBV10-3 to TRBJ2-3; 8 bases are shared with TRBD2. Germline lookup yields CDR1 ENHRY and CDR2 SYGVKD. After removal of 6 bases from V and 5 bases from J, the junction contained 10 bases not matched to a gene. The CDR3 length is 15 residues. Written as DNA, the CDR3 is TGTGCCATCAGGGAATATAGCGGGGCAGGAGATACGCAGTATTTT. Translated, it gives CAIREYSGAGDTQYF.

Details on this clonotype: At one end the junction does not follow the germline gene, possibly because of a read error. The genes are TRBV9 and TRBJ2-6; no definite D call. CDR1 and CDR2 (germline): SGDLS, YYNGEE. This CDR3 contains 16 residues. Here the CDR3 DNA reads TGTGCCAGCAGCGTAGCTACGGGCTTTGGGTCCAACGTCCTGACTTTC. Translation: CASSVATGFGSNVLTF.

Only a few counts were recorded for this clonotype. V is TRBV7-3 and J is TRBJ2-7; D is possibly TRBD2 (5 bases). The V gene lost 2 bases and the J gene lost 3 bases, with 8 bases spanning the gap. The length of the CDR3 is 13 residues. Per the germline V gene, CDR1 is SGHTA and CDR2 is FQGTGA. CDR3 in amino acids: CASSLVEGYEQYF. CDR3 nucleotide sequence: TGTGCCAGCAGCTTAGTCGAGGGCTACGAGCAGTACTTC.

CDR3 coding DNA: TGCAGTGCTAGAGCAGGGTCGCGGGGCACAGATACGCAGTATTTT. It encodes CSARAGSRGTDTQYF. The chain joins TRBV20-1 to TRBJ2-3, with D perhaps TRBD1 or TRBD2 (5 bases each). V dropped 1 base and J dropped 1 base, with 12 bases sitting between them. The CDR3 has 15 residues. Looked up from germline, CDR1 is DFQATT and CDR2 is SNEGSKA (reference sequence).

The chain is built from TRBV6-5 and TRBJ2-1; D unclear. V was trimmed by 2 bases and J by 6 bases, leaving 5 bases between them. This CDR3 is 12 amino acids long. CDR1 MNHEY and CDR2 SVGAGI come from the germline V gene. CDR3 DNA sequence: TGTGCCAGCAGTTACAGGCGCAATGAGCAGTTCTTC. Translating gives CASSYRRNEQFF.

This clonotype is a singleton in its sample. The chain combines TRBV4-1 with TRBJ2-1; 12 bases fit TRBD2. The CDR3 length is 17 residues. Germline V lookup: CDR1 MGHRA, CDR2 YSYEKL. V was clipped by 3 bases and J by 5 bases; unmatched bases: 8. The chain's CDR3 is CASSHLTSGGTNNEQFF. The CDR3 nucleotides read TGCGCCAGCAGCCATCTCACTAGCGGGGGGACGAACAATGAGCAGTTCTTC.

V gene TRBV19 combines with J gene TRBJ1-2, with 10 bases matching TRBD1. Trimming removed 5 bases from V and 5 bases from J; junction bases left unmatched: 8. CDR3 length: 15 amino acids. Germline V gives CDR1 LNHDA, CDR2 SQIVND (reference sequence). The CDR3 DNA sequence: TGTGCCAGTAGTCCTAATTCGGACAGGGGGTATGGCTACACCTTC. Protein: CASSPNSDRGYGYTF. Together with reference TRBV19 and TRBJ1-2, the CDR3 gives the full variable domain: DGGITQSPKYLFRKEGQNVTLSCEQNLNHDAMYWYRQDPGQGLRLIYYSQIVNDFQKGDIAEGYSVSREKKESFPLTVTSAQKNPTAFYLCASSPNSDRGYGYTFGSGTRLTVV.

In regard to this clonotype: One junction end disagrees with the germline gene, perhaps due to a read error. The rearrangement joins TRBV15 to TRBJ1-1; 7 positions agree with TRBD1. The germline V gene encodes CDR1 LNHNV and CDR2 YYDKDF (reference sequence). The CDR3 is 14 residues long. CDR3 in amino acids: CVTSRDRMNTEAFF. The CDR3 coding sequence is TGTGTCACCAGCAGGGACAGAATGAACACTGAAGCTTTCTTT.

V usage is TRBV19 and J usage is TRBJ1-4, with D unresolved. Trimming removed 5 bases at V and 8 bases at J, with 9 bases between. The CDR3 runs to 12 residues. Germline CDR1 and CDR2: LNHDA and SQIVND (reference sequence). CDR3 DNA sequence: TGTGCCAGTAGTCACCGACAAGAAAAACTGTTTTTT. Translating gives CASSHRQEKLFF.

The chain uses TRBV7-8 and TRBJ2-3; perhaps TRBD2 as D (6 bases). The germline V gene has CDR1 SGHVS and CDR2 FQNEAQ. V lost 9 bases and J 7 bases, leaving 14 bases between the germline ends. The CDR3 has 12 amino acids. The CDR3 here is CASTSSSNTQYF. The DNA for the CDR3 is TGTGCCAGTACTAGCAGCAGCAATACGCAGTATTTT.

In nucleotides, the CDR3 is TGTGCCACCAGCAGAGATCGGGAGGTCCTGAACACTGAAGCTTTCTTT. Protein: CATSRDREVLNTEAFF. The rearrangement uses TRBV15 and TRBJ1-1; D ambiguous. The V gene lost 0 bases and the J gene lost 0 bases, with 11 bases spanning the gap. Germline CDR1 is LNHNV and CDR2 is YYDKDF (reference sequence). The CDR3 contains 16 residues. Drawing the rest from reference TRBV15 and TRBJ1-1, the complete variable domain is DAMVIQNPRYQVTQFGKPVTLSCSQTLNHNVMYWYQQKSSQAPKLLFHYYDKDFNNEADTPDNFQSRRPNTSFCFLDIRSPGLGDTAMYLCATSRDREVLNTEAFFGQGTRLTVV.

This clonotype was seen more than once but under ten times. V is TRBV2 and J is TRBJ1-1; D is possibly TRBD1 (5 bases). The V end lost 7 bases, the J end lost 0 bases, and 12 bases lay between the germline ends. The CDR3 totals 14 residues. CDR1 is SNHLY, CDR2 FYNNEI, per germline. The CDR3: CASIKDTMNTEAFF. The CDR3 DNA is TGTGCCAGCATAAAGGACACAATGAACACTGAAGCTTTCTTT.

On this clonotype: One end of the junction fails to match germline, which may point to a read error. The chain couples TRBV25-1 to TRBJ2-7; D perhaps matches TRBD1 (6 bases). Germline CDR1 and CDR2: MGHDK and SYGVNS. The CDR3 is made up of 15 amino acids. Here the CDR3 DNA reads TGTGCCAGCAGTGCGGGACAACCTATCTCCTACGAGCAGTGCTTC. Encoded protein: CASSAGQPISYEQCF.

The chain couples TRBV20-1 to TRBJ2-5, with TRBD2 matching 9 bases. In germline, CDR1 is DFQATT, CDR2 SNEGSKA (reference sequence). The CDR3 is made up of 13 amino acids. V lost 6 bases, J lost 4 bases, and 6 bases stayed unmatched. The CDR3: CSAKGSGRETQYF. In DNA form, the CDR3 reads TGCAGTGCGAAGGGTAGCGGGAGAGAGACCCAGTACTTC.